The 10 T cell receptor beta chains listed next were all sequenced from one sample in a study of T cell changes during pregnancy in multiple sclerosis (dated by TCRdb to about 2019). The library was prepared using the immunoSEQ multiplex PCR assay. Sourced from immuneACCESS, this table was stored by TCRdb with only in-frame sequences that have V and J called. A share of the clones is absent; for the studies checked, an unresolved V gene accounts for under half, and the remainder has no known explanation. The sample profile shows 25,000 to 35,000 clones; 90% of them were found once. The ten biggest clones cover about 0.4% of the sample. The material sequenced was CD4+ T cells from peripheral blood mononuclear cells, taken in the second trimester of pregnancy. These receptors all come from a female donor in good health, enrolled as a control in a pregnancy study.

The J gene is TRBJ2-5, the V gene TRBV5-1; 9 bases are shared with TRBD2. The CDR3 loop spans 22 amino acids. CDR1 SGHRS and CDR2 YFSETQ come from the germline V gene. Losses at the gene ends were 0 bases for V and 0 bases for J; bases not matched to a gene: 21. This CDR3 reads CASSLGGRSGGSLQRYQETQYF. As DNA, the CDR3 is TGCGCCAGCAGCTTGGGTGGCCGGAGCGGGGGGAGCCTCCAAAGGTACCAAGAGACCCAGTACTTC.

This chain connects TRBV18 to TRBJ1-1; D may be TRBD1 (6 bases). Trimming removed 2 bases from V and 3 bases from J, with 10 bases in between. CDR1 and CDR2 from the germline V gene are KGHSH and LQKENI. The CDR3 loop spans 14 amino acids. CDR3 protein: CASSPDRSYTEAFF. The DNA for the CDR3 is TGTGCCAGCTCACCAGACAGGAGCTACACTGAAGCTTTCTTT.

The chain uses TRBV18 and TRBJ1-2, with unresolved D. CDR3 length equals 13 residues. The germline gives CDR1 KGHSH, CDR2 LQKENI. Trimming shortened V by 1 base and J by 8 bases, and 11 bases separated the two germline ends. CDR3: CASSPLDEGGYTF. CDR3 nucleotides: TGTGCCAGCTCACCACTAGACGAGGGAGGCTACACCTTC.

The CDR3 DNA is TGTGCCAGTAGTATCCGAGGGTATGGCTACACCTTC. Amino acid sequence: CASSIRGYGYTF. The chain employs TRBV19 and TRBJ1-2; D is uncertain. With 3 bases removed from V and 5 bases from J, the gap between germline ends came to 7 bases. In germline, CDR1 is LNHDA, CDR2 SQIVND (reference sequence). There are 12 residues in the CDR3. Drawing the rest from reference TRBV19 and TRBJ1-2, the complete variable domain is DGGITQSPKYLFRKEGQNVTLSCEQNLNHDAMYWYRQDPGQGLRLIYYSQIVNDFQKGDIAEGYSVSREKKESFPLTVTSAQKNPTAFYLCASSIRGYGYTFGSGTRLTVV.

The chain has TRBV10-3 and TRBJ2-5, with D possibly matching TRBD1 (5 bases). Trimming stripped 7 bases from V and 0 bases from J, with 12 bases between. This CDR3 contains 14 residues. Germline V gene sequence: CDR1 ENHRY, CDR2 SYGVKD. This CDR3 reads CAITSDTNQETQYF. CDR3 in DNA: TGTGCCATCACATCGGACACTAACCAAGAGACCCAGTACTTC.

V gene TRBV19 combines with J gene TRBJ1-2; weak D call: TRBD1 (5 bases). CDR3 size: 15 residues. From germline, CDR1 is LNHDA and CDR2 SQIVND (reference sequence). Trimming took 10 bases from V and 1 from J, leaving 19 bases between them. This chain's CDR3 is CATREGQEFNYGYTF. The DNA of the CDR3 is TGTGCCACCCGGGAGGGGCAAGAATTTAACTATGGCTACACCTTC.

The V gene is TRBV4-2, the J gene TRBJ2-3; D is undetermined. This CDR3 comprises 16 residues. Germline V lookup: CDR1 LGHNA, CDR2 YNFKEQ. Trimming removed 1 base at V and 3 bases at J, with 14 bases between. The CDR3 DNA reads TGTGCCAGCAGCCAAGGTGGCCGGAGAGATACAGATACGCAGTATTTT. It is translated as CASSQGGRRDTDTQYF.

V is TRBV14 and J is TRBJ2-7; the match to TRBD1 covers 7 bases. This CDR3 is built from 12 residues. V gave up 4 bases and J gave up 11 bases; unmatched junction bases: 8. Germline V gives CDR1 SGHDN, CDR2 FVKESK. CDR3 sequence (DNA): TGTGCCAGCAGCCCCCGCGACAGGGTGAAGTACTTC. Protein sequence: CASSPRDRVKYF.

This clone has a single count. This chain links TRBV4-1 with TRBJ2-4; 7 bases are shared with TRBD1. This CDR3 comprises 15 residues. Germline loops: CDR1 MGHRA, CDR2 YSYEKL. V was pared by 3 bases and J by 2 bases, with 4 bases of the junction left unmatched. The CDR3 loop reads CASSQLQGSKNIQYF. The DNA of the CDR3 is TGCGCCAGCAGCCAGCTACAGGGGTCCAAAAACATTCAGTACTTC.

This chain links TRBV5-1 with TRBJ2-4; TRBD1 aligns across 7 bases. CDR3 size: 16 residues. Trimming at V came to 4 bases and at J to 11 bases, leaving 18 bases not matched to a gene. In germline, CDR1 is SGHRS, CDR2 YFSETQ. The CDR3 loop reads CASSPGLPPQGVLQYF. The CDR3 region has the DNA TGCGCCAGCAGCCCCGGGCTCCCTCCGCAGGGGGTCCTTCAGTACTTC.